The clone carrying this TCR beta chain was detected a few times. The CDR3 covers 14 residues. CDR1 and CDR2 (germline): KGHDR, SFDVKD. V lost 5 bases and J 1 base, leaving 10 bases between the germline ends. This sample is drawn from a study of blood T cell repertoires in COVID-19. Overall study context: There were acute and convalescent COVID-19 samples, and they came from the United States, Italy and Spain.

Generated by immunoSEQ multiplex PCR, the TCRdb table keeps only in-frame clones and is missing some. Altogether about 62,000 clones are present, over 75% being singletons, with the ten largest covering about 20%. This chain joins TRBV24-1 and TRBJ1-2; D is unclear. The sample comprised peripheral blood. This clonotype was sampled from a woman aged 55 to 70 with COVID-19, enrolled during active disease. The CDR3 here is CATSASTVNYGYTF. CDR3 coding DNA: TGTGCCACCAGTGCCTCAACAGTTAACTATGGCTACACCTTC.